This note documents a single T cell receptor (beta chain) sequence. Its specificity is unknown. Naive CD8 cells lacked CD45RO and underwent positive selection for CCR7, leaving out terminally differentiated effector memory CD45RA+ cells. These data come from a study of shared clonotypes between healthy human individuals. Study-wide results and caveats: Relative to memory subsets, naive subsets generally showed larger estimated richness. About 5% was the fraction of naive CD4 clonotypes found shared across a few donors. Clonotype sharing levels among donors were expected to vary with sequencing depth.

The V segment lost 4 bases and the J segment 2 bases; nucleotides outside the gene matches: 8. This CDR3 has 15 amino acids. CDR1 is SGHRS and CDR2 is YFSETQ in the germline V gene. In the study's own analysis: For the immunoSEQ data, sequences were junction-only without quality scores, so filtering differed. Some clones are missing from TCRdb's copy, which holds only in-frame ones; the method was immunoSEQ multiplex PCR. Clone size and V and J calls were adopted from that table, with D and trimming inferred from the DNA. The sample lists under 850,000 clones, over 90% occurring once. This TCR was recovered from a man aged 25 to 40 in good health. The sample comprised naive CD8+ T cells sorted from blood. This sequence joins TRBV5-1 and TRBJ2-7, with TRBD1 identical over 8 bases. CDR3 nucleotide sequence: TGCGCCAGCAGCCCCGGACAGGGAGAAACCTACGAGCAGTACTTC. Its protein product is CASSPGQGETYEQYF. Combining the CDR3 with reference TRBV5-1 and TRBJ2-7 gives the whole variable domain KAGVTQTPRYLIKTRGQQVTLSCSPISGHRSVSWYQQTPGQGLQFLFEYFSETQRNKGNFPGRFSGRQFSNSRSEMNVSTLELGDSALYLCASSPGQGETYEQYFGPGTRLTVT.